These 30 T cell receptor beta chains came from one sample sequenced in a study of shared clonotypes between healthy human individuals. Method: immunoSEQ multiplex PCR; TCRdb's copy keeps in-frame clones and lacks some. This sample has approximately 1.5 million clones, with 95% to 99% found just once. Specimen: naive CD4+ T cells sorted from blood. Subset: CD45RA+ positively selected. All receptors come from a young man in good health.

The V gene is TRBV4-3, the J gene TRBJ2-7, with TRBD2 identical over 9 bases. J lost 2 bases, V lost 4 bases, and 9 bases had no gene match. This CDR3 has 16 residues. CDR1 and CDR2 (germline): LGHNA, YSLEER. In DNA form, the CDR3 reads TGCGCCAGCAGCCCCCAATTAGCGGGAGTTCCCTACGAGCAGTACTTC. It translates to CASSPQLAGVPYEQYF.

V usage is TRBV9 and J usage is TRBJ2-1; 9 bases are a match to TRBD2. Trimming at V came to 0 bases and at J to 8 bases, leaving 6 bases not matched to a gene. Germline CDR1 SGDLS, CDR2 YYNGEE. The CDR3 has 15 residues. The CDR3 nucleotides are TGTGCCAGCAGCGTAGTAGCGGGAGTAGGACATGAGCAGTTCTTC. This gives the protein CASSVVAGVGHEQFF.

The chain combines TRBV14 with TRBJ1-1, with D hard to call. V lost 7 bases and J 3 bases, leaving 9 bases between the germline ends. CDR3 length equals 12 residues. Germline V gene lookup returns CDR1 SGHDN and CDR2 FVKESK. CDR3 sequence: CASTTTDTEAFF. CDR3 DNA: TGTGCCAGCACTACTACCGACACTGAAGCTTTCTTT.

This chain links TRBV7-9 with TRBJ2-1, with 7 bases lining up with TRBD1. J was trimmed by 9 bases and V by 0 bases; bases with no gene match: 5. Germline V gives CDR1 SEHNR, CDR2 FQNEAQ (reference sequence). CDR3 size: 14 residues. CDR3 bases: TGTGCCAGCAGCTTAGCTGGGACAGCCAGTGAGCAGTTCTTC. It yields the protein CASSLAGTASEQFF.

The rearrangement uses TRBV30 and TRBJ1-2; the D is unclear. The CDR3 is made up of 15 amino acids. The V end was cut by 4 bases, the J end by 3 bases, with 18 bases between. Germline CDR1 reads GTSNPN; CDR2 reads SVGIG (reference sequence). CDR3 sequence reads: CAWTEVLLGDYGYTF. The DNA of the CDR3 is TGTGCCTGGACTGAGGTGCTCCTAGGTGACTATGGCTACACCTTC.

A note on this clone: Other DNA variants within this sample encode the same CDR3. CDR3 bases: TGTGCCAGCAGCTCCAGCGGGAGGGCTAGCACAGATACGCAGTATTTT. It codes for CASSSSGRASTDTQYF. The chain is built from TRBV5-4 and TRBJ2-3; 10 bases fit TRBD2. CDR1 SGHNT and CDR2 YYREEE come from the germline V gene (reference sequence). The CDR3 contains 16 residues. Trimming cost V 3 bases and J 0 bases; bases outside gene matches: 4.

V usage is TRBV15 and J usage is TRBJ2-1, with a tentative D call TRBD2 (5 bases). CDR1 LNHNV and CDR2 YYDKDF come from the germline V gene (reference sequence). This CDR3 is built from 16 residues. Between the trimmed V and J ends, which lost 1 base and 4 bases, there was a span of 14 bases. The CDR3 sequence: CATSRVVGPGYNEQFF. The CDR3 coding sequence is TGTGCCACCAGCAGAGTTGTTGGGCCGGGATACAATGAGCAGTTCTTC. The complete variable domain, with remaining parts taken from reference TRBV15 and TRBJ2-1, reads DAMVIQNPRYQVTQFGKPVTLSCSQTLNHNVMYWYQQKSSQAPKLLFHYYDKDFNNEADTPDNFQSRRPNTSFCFLDIRSPGLGDTAMYLCATSRVVGPGYNEQFFGPGTRLTVL.

The chain combines TRBV29-1 with TRBJ2-1, with D possibly matching TRBD2 (6 bases). Trimming took off 7 bases at V and 9 bases at J, with 13 bases between the two ends. This CDR3 spans 11 amino acids. Germline CDR1 reads SQVTM; CDR2 reads ANQGSEA. The CDR3 reads CSGGGTGEQFF. Here the CDR3 DNA reads TGCAGCGGTGGCGGGACGGGTGAGCAGTTCTTC.

V is TRBV5-1 and J is TRBJ2-2; D is possibly TRBD2 (5 bases). The CDR3 loop spans 14 amino acids. The V and J ends lost 4 bases and 4 bases respectively, with 11 bases between them. Germline V gives CDR1 SGHRS, CDR2 YFSETQ. As DNA, the CDR3 is TGCGCCAGCAGCCCCGGACTCGGCACCGGGGAGCTGTTTTTT. Protein product: CASSPGLGTGELFF.

V and J are TRBV2 and TRBJ2-1; 7 bases map to TRBD2. The V gene end was trimmed by 6 bases and the J gene end by 3 bases; junction bases not matched to a gene: 5. Germline V gives CDR1 SNHLY, CDR2 FYNNEI. The CDR3 length is 14 residues. CDR3 residues: CASRGAGIYNEQFF. DNA of the CDR3: TGTGCCAGCAGAGGAGCGGGAATCTACAATGAGCAGTTCTTC.

The chain employs TRBV19 and TRBJ1-5; possible D gene TRBD1, 6 bases. V lost 4 bases and J lost 3, with 13 bases in between. Germline V CDR1 and CDR2: LNHDA, SQIVND (reference sequence). This CDR3 contains 15 residues. The CDR3 protein is CASSRGQTDNQPQHF. The CDR3 nucleotides are TGTGCCAGTAGTAGAGGACAGACAGACAATCAGCCCCAGCATTTT.

This rearrangement joins TRBV11-2 to TRBJ2-3, with D unresolved. This CDR3 is built from 16 residues. Germline CDR1 SGHAT, CDR2 FQNNGV. V lost 5 bases and J 0 bases, leaving 15 bases between the germline ends. DNA of the CDR3: TGTGCCAGCAGCCCCCCCGTTTGGGGAAGCACAGATACGCAGTATTTT. It is translated as CASSPPVWGSTDTQYF.

This clone was seen more than once but under ten times. Other DNA sequences from this sample encode an identical CDR3 as well. This chain joins TRBV9 and TRBJ2-3; D uncertain. CDR1 and CDR2 from the germline V gene are SGDLS and YYNGEE. This CDR3 comprises 11 residues. V was pared by 0 bases and J by 6 bases, with 2 bases between. CDR3 bases: TGTGCCAGCAGCGTAGCTGATACGCAGTATTTT. Its protein product is CASSVADTQYF. Full variable domain (outside the CDR3, taken from reference TRBV9 and TRBJ2-3): DSGVTQTPKHLITATGQRVTLRCSPRSGDLSVYWYQQSLDQGLQFLIQYYNGEERAKGNILERFSAQQFPDLHSELNLSSLELGDSALYFCASSVADTQYFGPGTRLTVL.

The chain has TRBV2 and TRBJ1-1; TRBD1 aligns across 7 bases. Trimming cost V 7 bases and J 5 bases; bases outside gene matches: 7. The length of the CDR3 is 13 residues. CDR1 SNHLY and CDR2 FYNNEI come from the germline V gene. CDR3 coding DNA: TGTGCCAGCAACGCTCAGGGGGATACTGAAGCTTTCTTT. The encoded protein is CASNAQGDTEAFF.

This chain joins TRBV28 and TRBJ1-2, with no clear D. Germline V gives CDR1 MDHEN, CDR2 SYDVKM. This CDR3 region has 16 residues. V was shortened by 2 bases and J by 2 bases, with 15 bases between the two germline ends. The CDR3 coding sequence is TGTGCCAGCAGTTTAGCGGTTGGCAGCCTCAACTATGGCTACACCTTC. It yields the protein CASSLAVGSLNYGYTF.

V and J are TRBV7-2 and TRBJ2-2; D not certain. CDR3 length equals 11 residues. Germline CDR1 reads SGHTA; CDR2 reads FQGNSA. V gave up 2 bases and J gave up 6 bases, with 1 base separating them. CDR3: CASSLPGELFF. Here the CDR3 DNA reads TGTGCCAGCAGCTTACCCGGGGAGCTGTTTTTT. The whole variable domain, remainder taken from reference TRBV7-2 and TRBJ2-2, is GAGVSQSPSNKVTEKGKDVELRCDPISGHTALYWYRQSLGQGLEFLIYFQGNSAPDKSGLPSDRFSAERTGGSVSTLTIQRTQQEDSAVYLCASSLPGELFFGEGSRLTVL.

This rearrangement joins TRBV2 to TRBJ2-3; 16 bases align to TRBD2. CDR1 and CDR2 (germline): SNHLY, FYNNEI. J gave up 5 bases and V 6 bases, and 2 bases lay outside the gene matches. The CDR3 is 15 residues long. The DNA of the CDR3 is TGTGCCAGCAGGGGACTAGCGGGAGGGGTAGATACGCAGTATTTT. It is translated as CASRGLAGGVDTQYF.

For the CDR3, the DNA is TGTGCCATCAGTGAGACAGTCTCCTACGAGCAGTACTTC. It encodes CAISETVSYEQYF. This rearrangement joins TRBV10-3 to TRBJ2-7; D gene ambiguous. The V gene's germline CDR1 is ENHRY and CDR2 SYGVKD. This CDR3 has 13 amino acids. Trimming removed 2 bases at V and 0 bases at J, with 5 bases between.

This rearrangement joins TRBV5-1 to TRBJ2-7, with 9 positions matching TRBD1. The junction had 13 bases not matched to a gene; V was cut back by 6 bases and J by 3 bases. Looked up from germline, CDR1 is SGHRS and CDR2 is YFSETQ. CDR3 length: 16 amino acids. CDR3 amino acids: CASKLRPGQGLYEQYF. The CDR3 bases are TGCGCCAGCAAACTACGACCGGGACAGGGCCTCTACGAGCAGTACTTC.

The J gene is TRBJ2-7, the V gene TRBV30; D perhaps matches TRBD1 (6 bases). CDR3 size: 13 residues. Germline lookup yields CDR1 GTSNPN and CDR2 SVGIG (reference sequence). Trimming pared 5 bases from V and 2 bases from J, leaving 13 bases between. DNA for the CDR3: TGTGCCTGGGGCACCGGGACACCCTACGAGCAGTACTTC. It is translated as CAWGTGTPYEQYF.

The V call is TRBV6-5, the J call TRBJ2-7; 8 bases line up with TRBD1. The ends lost 5 bases at V and 7 bases at J; junction bases unmatched: 4. Per the germline V gene, CDR1 is MNHEY and CDR2 is SVGAGI. The CDR3 contains 12 residues. CDR3 in DNA: TGTGCCAGCAGTACCCGACAGGGGGAGCAGTACTTC. It codes for CASSTRQGEQYF.

J is TRBJ2-7 and V is TRBV11-2, with a possible D match to TRBD1 (5 bases). CDR1 and CDR2 (germline): SGHAT, FQNNGV. The CDR3 sequence is 15 residues long. Trimming shortened V by 0 bases and J by 3 bases, and 12 bases separated the two germline ends. Here the CDR3 DNA reads TGTGCCAGCAGCTTAGAATCAGGGTCTTTCTACGAGCAGTACTTC. It codes for CASSLESGSFYEQYF.

The CDR3 DNA reads TGTGCCAGCAGTTTTCTACAGGGTGGAAGCAATCAGCCCCAGCATTTT. It specifies CASSFLQGGSNQPQHF. The V gene is TRBV27, the J gene TRBJ1-5; D perhaps matches TRBD1 (6 bases). CDR3 length: 16 amino acids. CDR1 MNHEY and CDR2 SMNVEV come from the germline V gene (reference sequence). Deletions cut 3 bases from V and 1 base from J, with 13 bases between.

The chain combines TRBV5-1 with TRBJ2-7; D is unclear. This CDR3 has 13 amino acids. Trimming removed 0 bases at V and 3 bases at J, with 7 bases between. In germline, CDR1 is SGHRS, CDR2 YFSETQ. The CDR3 spells CASSLGLDYEQYF. CDR3 nucleotides: TGCGCCAGCAGCTTGGGTCTAGACTACGAGCAGTACTTC.

The V call is TRBV5-5, the J call TRBJ2-5, with 9 bases identical to TRBD1. The CDR3 has 14 residues. Germline V CDR1 and CDR2: SGHKS, YYEKEE (reference sequence). V dropped 4 bases and J dropped 4; count of bases not matched to a gene: 5. CDR3 loop: CASSLQGARETQYF. The CDR3 DNA follows: TGTGCCAGCAGCCTACAGGGGGCTCGAGAGACCCAGTACTTC.

V and J are TRBV29-1 and TRBJ2-2; D might be TRBD2 (6 bases). Germline V gene lookup returns CDR1 SQVTM and CDR2 ANQGSEA. This CDR3 is 15 amino acids long. Trimming stripped 7 bases from V and 2 bases from J, with 17 bases between. The DNA for the CDR3 is TGCAGCGGTGGGTACGGCGGGAAAAACACCGGGGAGCTGTTTTTT. Translating gives CSGGYGGKNTGELFF.

This clone occurred once. This rearrangement joins TRBV5-4 to TRBJ2-3, with 7 bases lining up with TRBD2. This CDR3 spans 16 amino acids. Germline V gene sequence: CDR1 SGHNT, CDR2 YYREEE (reference sequence). V dropped 0 bases and J dropped 0; count of bases not matched to a gene: 4. CDR3 sequence reads: CASSLAGEGSTDTQYF. The CDR3 DNA sequence: TGTGCCAGCAGCTTGGCCGGGGAGGGTAGCACAGATACGCAGTATTTT.

In regard to this clone: One end of the junction varies from germline; a read error may be responsible. The V call is TRBV7-7, the J call TRBJ2-2, with D perhaps TRBD1 (5 bases). CDR3 length equals 12 residues. CDR1 is SSHAT, CDR2 FNYEAQ, per germline (reference sequence). CDR3 coding DNA: TGTGCTAGCAGGTCCACAGGCGGGGAGCTGTTTTTT. This encodes CASRSTGGELFF.

The chain employs TRBV7-6 and TRBJ2-7; the match to TRBD2 covers 12 bases. The length of the CDR3 is 16 residues. CDR1 is SGHVS, CDR2 FNYEAQ, per germline. The V gene end was trimmed by 5 bases and the J gene end by 2 bases; junction bases not matched to a gene: 7. The CDR3, as DNA: TGTGCCAGCAGCCAAGCTAGCGGGAGGGCACCCTACGAGCAGTACTTC. The encoded protein is CASSQASGRAPYEQYF.

The genes are TRBV10-1 and TRBJ2-3; D is ambiguous. The CDR3 has 10 amino acids. Germline-derived CDR1 and CDR2 are WNHNN and SYGVQD (reference sequence). V shed 6 bases and J shed 4 bases, with 2 bases lying between them. The CDR3 sequence is CASRADTQYF. DNA for the CDR3: TGCGCCAGCAGGGCAGATACGCAGTATTTT.